The rows below give T cell receptor beta chains drawn from one sample of a study of blood T cells in healthy people across ages. TCRdb analysed the 5' RACE reads with MiXCR anew, one entry per CDR3 protein. Of around 750,000 distinct CDR3 sequences listed, approximately 55% are singletons. Sequencing was done on a sample of blood. Every receptor here comes from a man older than 75 in good health. Both conserved end residues are part of each CDR3. Each record gives: clone size, V gene, D gene, J gene, CDR3 protein, CDR3 DNA. A D gene is named only where the DNA matches it firmly. Clone size is not always given. Where it is, it says once, few, many or a class for expanded clones.

-	TRBV20-1	-	TRBJ2-7	CSATQGFSYEQYF	TGCAGTGCTACGCAGGGTTTCTCCTACGAGCAGTACTTC
-	TRBV11-3	-	TRBJ2-3	CASSLNRVDTQYF	TGTGCCAGCAGCTTAAATAGGGTGGATACGCAGTATTTT
-	TRBV27	TRBD1	TRBJ2-1	CASSLLDRGKYNEQFF	TGTGCCAGCAGTTTACTGGACAGGGGAAAGTACAATGAGCAGTTCTTC
-	TRBV20-1	-	TRBJ2-1	CSAIPGRGEQFF	TGCAGTGCAATACCCGGTCGGGGAGAGCAGTTCTTC
-	TRBV5-1	TRBD2	TRBJ2-5	CASSLEGLTSAPRETQYF	TGCGCCAGCAGCTTGGAAGGGCTCACTAGCGCCCCTCGAGAGACCCAGTACTTC
-	TRBV29-1	-	TRBJ2-7	CSSGQALNYEQYF	TGCAGCTCAGGGCAGGCCCTCAACTACGAGCAGTACTTC
-	TRBV27	TRBD2	TRBJ2-3	CASSYGQRAGGRVDTQYF	TGTGCCAGCAGTTATGGGCAGCGGGCGGGAGGTAGAGTAGATACGCAGTATTTT
-	TRBV6-5	TRBD1	TRBJ2-2	CATIARTGGLGELFF	TGTGCCACAATCGCCCGGACAGGGGGCCTCGGGGAGCTGTTTTTT
few	TRBV21-1	-	TRBJ2-7	CASSTKTSGKFHEQYF	TGTGCCAGCAGCACCAAGACTAGCGGGAAGTTCCACGAGCAGTACTTC
-	TRBV20-1	-	TRBJ2-7	CSAREGRSGPPYEQYF	TGCAGTGCTAGAGAGGGCCGCAGCGGGCCACCCTACGAGCAGTACTTC
few	TRBV6-5	-	TRBJ2-6	CASSYAHAGANVLTF	TGTGCCAGCAGTTACGCCCATGCTGGGGCCAACGTCCTGACTTTC
-	TRBV20-1	-	TRBJ1-1	CSARDVKGRGTEAFF	TGCAGTGCTAGAGATGTCAAGGGTAGGGGCACTGAAGCTTTCTTT
few	TRBV25-1	-	TRBJ2-7	CASSEFDVRSYEQYF	TGTGCCAGCAGTGAATTCGACGTCCGTTCCTACGAGCAGTACTTC
few	TRBV10-2	-	TRBJ2-7	CASSEIAEAVEQYF	TGCGCCAGCAGTGAAATAGCCGAGGCCGTTGAGCAGTACTTC
few	TRBV5-1	-	TRBJ2-5	CASSFVSGNEQYF	TGCGCCAGCAGCTTCGTTAGTGGGAATGAGCAGTACTTC
once	TRBV29-1	-	TRBJ1-2	CSVEAAIGGYTF	TGCAGCGTTGAAGCGGCAATAGGCGGCTACACCTTC
once	TRBV3-1	-	TRBJ2-1	CASSTDKSSYNEQFF	TGTGCCAGCAGCACCGACAAAAGCTCCTACAATGAGCAGTTCTTC
-	TRBV4-1	TRBD2	TRBJ2-7	CASSLGRWTSGTPEQYF	TGCGCCAGCAGCCTTGGGCGTTGGACTAGCGGGACTCCTGAGCAGTACTTC